Below are 17 T cell receptor beta chains sequenced from a single sample in a study of vaccination and CD4 T cells after COVID-19. Indicated treatment: approximately nine-day PBMC culture with coronavirus spike peptide pools or control peptides (ViraFEST assay). With the Oncomine TCR Beta short-read assay, DNA from cultured CD4+ T cells was sequenced. TCRdb itself ran the PCR reads through MiXCR, one entry per CDR3 protein. The sample records about 12,000 distinct CDR3 sequences, around 60% being singletons. For these receptors, no antigen is known. Sequences were obtained from CD4+ T cells from blood, cultured in vitro. Receptors were obtained from a human donor who had recovered from COVID-19.

The rearrangement links TRBV20-1 to TRBJ2-2; 10 bases map to TRBD1. The junction had 5 bases not matched to a gene; V was cut back by 6 bases and J by 4 bases. Germline CDR1 DFQATT, CDR2 SNEGSKA (reference sequence). The CDR3 loop spans 14 amino acids. The DNA for the CDR3 is TGCAGTGCACCGGACAGGGGGAGCACCGGGGAGCTGTTTTTT. The encoded protein is CSAPDRGSTGELFF.

This chain links TRBV6-2 or TRBV6-3 with TRBJ2-1; 10 nucleotides match TRBD2. J was trimmed by 4 bases and V by 2 bases; bases with no gene match: 11. Germline V gene sequence: CDR1 MNHEY, CDR2 SVGEGT. The CDR3 totals 18 residues. CDR3: CASSYPRTSGRTYNEQFF. CDR3 sequence (DNA): TGTGCCAGCAGTTACCCACGGACTAGCGGAAGGACATACAATGAGCAGTTCTTC.

This clonotype occurred a few times. The chain has TRBV27 and TRBJ1-2; D possibly corresponds to TRBD1 (5 bases). In germline, CDR1 is MNHEY, CDR2 SMNVEV (reference sequence). CDR3 length: 14 amino acids. V was shortened by 3 bases and J by 8 bases, with 16 bases between the two germline ends. This CDR3 reads CASSFQGRTGGYTF. The CDR3 region has the DNA TGTGCCAGCAGTTTTCAGGGTCGAACGGGGGGCTACACCTTC.

This clonotype was recorded a few times. This chain links TRBV6-2 or TRBV6-3 with TRBJ1-5, with D maybe TRBD1 (5 bases). This CDR3 region has 14 residues. Between the trimmed V and J ends, which lost 0 bases and 6 bases, there was a span of 9 bases. The germline V gene has CDR1 MNHEY and CDR2 SVGEGT. In nucleotides, the CDR3 is TGTGCCAGCAGTTACTCGACAGACACTCAGCCCCAGCATTTT. Its protein product is CASSYSTDTQPQHF.

V usage is TRBV12-3 or TRBV12-4 and J usage is TRBJ2-7, with D unresolved. The V end was cut by 2 bases, the J end by 3 bases, with 5 bases between. The CDR3 is 12 residues long. The CDR3 spells CASSLNGYEQYF. The CDR3 coding sequence is TGTGCCAGCAGTTTAAACGGCTACGAGCAGTACTTC.

The rearrangement joins TRBV20-1 to TRBJ2-3; D possibly matches TRBD1 or TRBD2 (6 bases each). The CDR3 has 16 amino acids. Germline V gives CDR1 DFQATT, CDR2 SNEGSKA (reference sequence). V was shortened by 6 bases and J by 2 bases, with 21 bases between the two germline ends. CDR3 in amino acids: CSAEGGLAPTTDTQYF. The DNA for the CDR3 is TGCAGTGCCGAGGGGGGTCTAGCGCCTACCACAGATACGCAGTATTTT.

In this sample, this clonotype turned up a few times. This sequence joins TRBV27 and TRBJ2-2; 11 nucleotides align to TRBD2. This CDR3 is 17 amino acids long. Trimming at V came to 5 bases and at J to 1 base, leaving 6 bases not matched to a gene. Looked up from germline, CDR1 is MNHEY and CDR2 is SMNVEV (reference sequence). CDR3 nucleotide sequence: TGTGCCAGCAGTCGAAGAACTAGCGGGAGGAACACCGGGGAGCTGTTTTTT. This encodes CASSRRTSGRNTGELFF.

In this sample, this clonotype turned up a few times. This chain joins TRBV11-2 and TRBJ1-5, with 7 bases that match TRBD1. This CDR3 is 16 amino acids long. Unmatched junction bases numbered 8, after V lost 4 bases and J lost 2 bases. Per germline, CDR1 SGHAT and CDR2 FQNNGV. The chain's CDR3 is CASSSETGTGNQPQHF. The CDR3 DNA reads TGTGCCAGCAGCTCTGAAACCGGGACAGGCAATCAGCCCCAGCATTTT.

This clonotype was counted between two and nine times. The CDR3 spells CASSYRDTGELFF. CDR3 coding DNA: TGTGCCAGCAGTTACAGGGACACCGGGGAGCTGTTTTTT. The V gene is TRBV6-2 or TRBV6-3, the J gene TRBJ2-2; no definite D call. Trimming removed 2 bases from V and 3 bases from J, with 4 bases in between. The CDR3 is made up of 13 amino acids. The germline V gene encodes CDR1 MNHEY and CDR2 SVGEGT.

V usage is TRBV5-4 and J usage is TRBJ2-2; D is possibly TRBD1 (6 bases). The germline V and J ends were trimmed by 4 bases and 6 bases, with 13 bases remaining between them. Looked up from germline, CDR1 is SGHNT and CDR2 is YYREEE (reference sequence). The CDR3 is 14 residues long. The CDR3 nucleotides are TGTGCCAGCAGCAGAGAACAGGGCCCCGGGGAGCTGTTTTTT. Translating gives CASSREQGPGELFF.

The rearrangement uses TRBV18 and TRBJ2-7; D is unclear. V lost 2 bases and J lost 3, with 11 bases in between. Germline assignment: CDR1 KGHSH and CDR2 LQKENI. The CDR3 sequence is 14 residues long. The CDR3 spells CASSPFTSYYEQYF. The CDR3, as DNA: TGTGCCAGCTCACCATTCACGTCCTACTACGAGCAGTACTTC.

This chain uses TRBV6-2 or TRBV6-3 with TRBJ2-7; no clear D. Trimming pared 0 bases from V and 0 bases from J, leaving 12 bases between. Germline V gene data show CDR1 as MNHEY and CDR2 as SVGEGT. The CDR3 runs to 16 residues. DNA of the CDR3: TGTGCCAGCAGTTACTCGACTGATTCTTTCTCCTACGAGCAGTACTTC. It specifies CASSYSTDSFSYEQYF.

The chain combines TRBV4-1 with TRBJ1-6, with 9 nucleotides matching TRBD1. V lost 1 base to trimming and J lost 8 bases; unmatched junction nucleotides: 6. The CDR3 runs to 16 residues. Germline V gene sequence: CDR1 MGHRA, CDR2 YSYEKL. CDR3 nucleotides: TGCGCCAGCAGCCAAGCCGTACAGGGGGCATATTCACCCCTCCACTTT. Its protein is CASSQAVQGAYSPLHF.

The count of this clonotype is one. V gene TRBV6-1 combines with J gene TRBJ2-7; 10 bases fit TRBD2. Germline V gene sequence: CDR1 MNHNS, CDR2 SASEGT. V shed 4 bases and J 5 bases; nucleotides not matched to a gene: 8. The CDR3 is made up of 15 amino acids. In DNA, the CDR3 is TGTGCCAGCAGTGTTCTAGCGGGAGTGTGGAACGAGCAGTACTTC. This sequence encodes CASSVLAGVWNEQYF.

The gene calls are TRBV20-1 and TRBJ2-3; 8 bases match TRBD2. The germline V gene has CDR1 DFQATT and CDR2 SNEGSKA (reference sequence). The trim removed 3 bases at V and 2 bases at J, leaving 16 bases unmatched. CDR3 length: 18 amino acids. In nucleotides, the CDR3 is TGCAGTGCTAGGCCCCCGAGCGGGAGTATTGGAGACACAGATACGCAGTATTTT. It is translated as CSARPPSGSIGDTDTQYF.

The chain is built from TRBV21-1 and TRBJ2-7; TRBD1 is the table's D call and was not checked against the DNA. TRBV21-1 is marked as a pseudogene. The CDR3 is made up of 16 amino acids. As DNA, the CDR3 is TGTGCCAGCAGTAAGAGAGTGTCCTGGGGTTCGTTCGAGCAGTACTTC. Amino acid sequence: CASSKRVSWGSFEQYF.

This clonotype was seen a handful of times. The rearrangement links TRBV28 to TRBJ1-5; no clear D. CDR1 is MDHEN and CDR2 is SYDVKM in the germline V gene. The length of the CDR3 is 14 residues. V was shortened by 3 bases and J by 4 bases, with 10 bases between the two germline ends. As DNA, the CDR3 is TGTGCCAGCAGTTTTTGGCAGGCAAATCAGCCCCAGCATTTT. The encoded protein is CASSFWQANQPQHF.